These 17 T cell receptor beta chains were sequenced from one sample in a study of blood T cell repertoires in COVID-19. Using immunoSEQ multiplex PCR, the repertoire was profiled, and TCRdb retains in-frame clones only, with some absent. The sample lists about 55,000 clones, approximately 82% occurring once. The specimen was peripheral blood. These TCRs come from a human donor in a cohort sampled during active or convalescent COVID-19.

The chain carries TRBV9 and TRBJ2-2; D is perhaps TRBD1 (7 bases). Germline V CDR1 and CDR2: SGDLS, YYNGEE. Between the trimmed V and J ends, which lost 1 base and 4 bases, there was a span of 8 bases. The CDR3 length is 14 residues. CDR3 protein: CASSVQGGTGELFF. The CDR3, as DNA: TGTGCCAGCAGCGTACAGGGGGGCACCGGGGAGCTGTTTTTT.

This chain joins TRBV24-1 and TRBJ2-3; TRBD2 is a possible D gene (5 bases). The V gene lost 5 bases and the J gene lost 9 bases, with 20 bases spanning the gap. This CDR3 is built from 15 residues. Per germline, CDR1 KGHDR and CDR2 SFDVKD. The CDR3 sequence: CATSGGSGNLGTQYF. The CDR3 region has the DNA TGTGCCACCAGTGGTGGGAGCGGAAACCTCGGAACGCAGTATTTT.

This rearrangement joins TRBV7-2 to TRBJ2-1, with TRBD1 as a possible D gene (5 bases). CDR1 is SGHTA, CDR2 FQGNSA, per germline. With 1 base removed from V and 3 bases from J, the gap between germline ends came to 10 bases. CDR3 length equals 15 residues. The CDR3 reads CASSLVGDSYNEQFF. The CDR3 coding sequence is TGTGCCAGCAGCTTAGTTGGCGACAGCTACAATGAGCAGTTCTTC.

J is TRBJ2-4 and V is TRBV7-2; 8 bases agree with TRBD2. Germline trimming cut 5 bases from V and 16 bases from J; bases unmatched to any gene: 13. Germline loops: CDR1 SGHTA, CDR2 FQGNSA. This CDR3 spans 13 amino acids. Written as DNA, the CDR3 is TGTGCCAGCAGCCCCTCCCGGCGGGGGGTCCCTTACTTC. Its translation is CASSPSRRGVPYF.

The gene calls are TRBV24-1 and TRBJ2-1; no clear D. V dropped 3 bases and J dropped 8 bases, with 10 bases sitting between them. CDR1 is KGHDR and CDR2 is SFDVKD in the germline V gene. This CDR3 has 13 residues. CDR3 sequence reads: CATSDPGGHEQFF. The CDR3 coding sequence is TGTGCCACCAGTGATCCCGGTGGGCATGAGCAGTTCTTC.

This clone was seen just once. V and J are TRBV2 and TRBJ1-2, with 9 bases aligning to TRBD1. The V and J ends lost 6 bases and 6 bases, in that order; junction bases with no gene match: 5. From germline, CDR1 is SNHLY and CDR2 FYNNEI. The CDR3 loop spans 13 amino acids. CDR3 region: CASRDRGPNGYTF. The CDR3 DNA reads TGTGCCAGCAGGGACAGGGGCCCCAATGGCTACACCTTC.

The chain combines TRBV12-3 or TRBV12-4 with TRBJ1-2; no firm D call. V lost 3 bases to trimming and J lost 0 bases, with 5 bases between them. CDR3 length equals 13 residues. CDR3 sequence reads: CASSFSTNYGYTF. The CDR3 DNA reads TGTGCCAGCAGTTTTTCTACTAACTATGGCTACACCTTC.

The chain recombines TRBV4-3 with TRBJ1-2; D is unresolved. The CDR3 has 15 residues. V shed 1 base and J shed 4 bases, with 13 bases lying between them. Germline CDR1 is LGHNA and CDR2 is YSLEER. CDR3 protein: CASSQGADPLYGYTF. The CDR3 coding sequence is TGCGCCAGCAGCCAAGGGGCAGACCCACTCTATGGCTACACCTTC.

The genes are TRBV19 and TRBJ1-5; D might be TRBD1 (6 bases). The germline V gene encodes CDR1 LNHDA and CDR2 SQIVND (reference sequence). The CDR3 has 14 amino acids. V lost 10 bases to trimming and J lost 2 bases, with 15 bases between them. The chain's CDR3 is CATSGQSGNQPQHF. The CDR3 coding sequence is TGTGCCACCTCGGGACAAAGTGGCAATCAGCCCCAGCATTTT.

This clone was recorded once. The CDR3 coding sequence is TGTGCCAGCAACCCACAGGGGGCGGCCGGCTACACCTTC. This codes for CASNPQGAAGYTF. This chain uses TRBV6-2 or TRBV6-3 with TRBJ1-2; 9 nucleotides line up with TRBD1. Germline lookup yields CDR1 MNHEY and CDR2 SVGEGT. Losses at the gene ends were 7 bases for V and 8 bases for J; bases not matched to a gene: 8. This CDR3 has 13 amino acids.

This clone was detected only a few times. DNA of the CDR3: TGTGCCATCACCGGGGGACTAGCGGGGGGACCCTACGAGCAGTACTTC. It is translated as CAITGGLAGGPYEQYF. The gene calls are TRBV10-3 and TRBJ2-7; 15 bases match TRBD2. Germline CDR1 and CDR2: ENHRY and SYGVKD. CDR3 length: 16 residues. J lost 2 bases, V lost 7 bases, and 6 bases had no gene match.

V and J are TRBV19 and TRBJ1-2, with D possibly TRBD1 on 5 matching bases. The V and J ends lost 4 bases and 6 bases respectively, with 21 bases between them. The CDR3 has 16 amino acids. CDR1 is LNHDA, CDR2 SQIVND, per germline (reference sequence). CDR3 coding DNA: TGTGCCAGTAGTAAGGTCTGGGCGGGACCGCATGATGGCTACACCTTC. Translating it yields CASSKVWAGPHDGYTF.

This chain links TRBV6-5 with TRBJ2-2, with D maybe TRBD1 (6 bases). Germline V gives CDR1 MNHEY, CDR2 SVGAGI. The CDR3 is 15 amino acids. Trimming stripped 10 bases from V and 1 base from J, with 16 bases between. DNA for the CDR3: TGTGCCACATCCGACGGGACATTGAACACCGGGGAGCTGTTTTTT. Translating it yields CATSDGTLNTGELFF.

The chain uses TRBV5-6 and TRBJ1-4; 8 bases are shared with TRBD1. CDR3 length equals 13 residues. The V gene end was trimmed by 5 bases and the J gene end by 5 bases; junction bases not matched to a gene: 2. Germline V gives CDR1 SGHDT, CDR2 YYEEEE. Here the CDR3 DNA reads TGTGCCAGCAGGGGACAGGAGAATGAAAAACTGTTTTTT. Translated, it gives CASRGQENEKLFF.

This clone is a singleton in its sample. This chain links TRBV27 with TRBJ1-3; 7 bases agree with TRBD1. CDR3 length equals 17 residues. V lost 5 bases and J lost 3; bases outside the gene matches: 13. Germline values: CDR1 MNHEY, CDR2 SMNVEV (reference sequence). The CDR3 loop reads CASSALRTGRLGNTIYF. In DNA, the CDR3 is TGTGCCAGCAGTGCTCTCCGGACAGGCCGACTTGGAAACACCATATATTTT.

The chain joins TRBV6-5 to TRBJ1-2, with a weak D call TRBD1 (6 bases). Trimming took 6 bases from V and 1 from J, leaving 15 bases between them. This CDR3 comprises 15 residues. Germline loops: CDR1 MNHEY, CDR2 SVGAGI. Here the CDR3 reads CASRSPQGINYGYTF. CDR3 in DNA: TGTGCCAGCAGGTCACCACAGGGTATTAACTATGGCTACACCTTC.

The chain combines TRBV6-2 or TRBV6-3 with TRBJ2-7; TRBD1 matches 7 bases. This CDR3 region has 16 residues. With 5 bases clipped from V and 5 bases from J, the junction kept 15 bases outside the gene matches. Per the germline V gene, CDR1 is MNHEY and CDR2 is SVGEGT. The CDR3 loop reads CASSPRTGSTVNEQYF. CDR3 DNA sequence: TGTGCCAGCAGTCCCCGGACAGGCTCAACCGTGAACGAGCAGTACTTC.